Listed here are 29 T cell receptor beta chains from one sample, sequenced in a study of cytomegalovirus exposure and HLA in healthy donors (dated by TCRdb to 2017 to 2019). The library was obtained by the immunoSEQ multiplex PCR assay. A mixture of 60 forward primers for TCR Vbeta segments and 13 reverse primers for TCR Jbeta segments was used in the multiplex PCR. Held by TCRdb, this immuneACCESS table contains in-frame sequences only and omits some clones. Under half of the omission traces to an unresolved V gene where checked; the cause of the rest is unknown. The sample yields some 120,000 clones; roughly 80% were counted once. The ten biggest clones cover approximately 2.1% of the sample. Sequencing input: PBMCs. The receptors derive from a woman aged 40 to 50 in good health and CMV-seropositive.

The rearrangement links TRBV5-1 to TRBJ2-1; TRBD2 matches at 7 bases. The junction had 10 bases not matched to a gene; V was cut back by 0 bases and J by 7 bases. CDR1 and CDR2 from the germline V gene are SGHRS and YFSETQ. This CDR3 has 16 residues. Written as DNA, the CDR3 is TGCGCCAGCAGCTTGGCTGGGGGAGGGCCAGAGAATGAGCAGTTCTTC. This codes for CASSLAGGGPENEQFF.

J is TRBJ1-1 and V is TRBV18; TRBD1 agrees at 10 bases. In germline, CDR1 is KGHSH, CDR2 LQKENI. This CDR3 comprises 14 residues. Trimming cost V 2 bases and J 4 bases; bases outside gene matches: 1. Written as DNA, the CDR3 is TGTGCCAGCTCACCAGGACAGGGGGGCACTGAAGCTTTCTTT. This sequence encodes CASSPGQGGTEAFF.

This clone was seen only a few times. The genes are TRBV4-1 and TRBJ2-1; 7 bases match TRBD2. Germline lookup yields CDR1 MGHRA and CDR2 YSYEKL. V lost 3 bases to trimming and J lost 0 bases; unmatched junction nucleotides: 11. The CDR3 runs to 18 residues. CDR3 in amino acids: CASSHLMSGMSSYNEQFF. In DNA form, the CDR3 reads TGCGCCAGCAGCCACCTAATGAGCGGGATGAGCTCCTACAATGAGCAGTTCTTC.

V and J are TRBV6-1 and TRBJ1-6; D is undetermined. CDR1 and CDR2 (germline): MNHNS, SASEGT. The CDR3 is 10 amino acids. V was clipped by 3 bases and J by 16 bases, with 7 bases between them. CDR3 amino acids: CASSDRSLHF. The CDR3 bases are TGTGCCAGCAGTGATCGTAGTCTCCACTTT.

V and J are TRBV18 and TRBJ2-1, with TRBD2 identical over 7 bases. Germline loops: CDR1 KGHSH, CDR2 LQKENI. The CDR3 extends over 14 amino acids. The V segment lost 1 base and the J segment 10 bases; nucleotides outside the gene matches: 7. The CDR3 reads CASSPQTGAGEQFF. CDR3 DNA: TGTGCCAGCTCACCACAAACGGGAGCGGGAGAGCAGTTCTTC.

About this clone itself: Other nucleotide sequences in the sample specify the same CDR3. This rearrangement joins TRBV4-3 to TRBJ2-5, with D unclear. V lost 0 bases, J lost 4 bases, and 6 bases lay in between. Germline V gene data show CDR1 as LGHNA and CDR2 as YSLEER. CDR3 size: 13 residues. The CDR3 loop reads CASSQDRGETQYF. The CDR3 bases are TGCGCCAGCAGCCAAGACCGAGGAGAGACCCAGTACTTC.

V is TRBV29-1 and J is TRBJ1-1, with 10 positions matching TRBD1. The V gene's germline CDR1 is SQVTM and CDR2 ANQGSEA. V trimming: 2 bases; J trimming: 13 bases; junction bases outside the gene matches: 7. This CDR3 contains 12 residues. CDR3 DNA sequence: TGCAGCGTTGAAAGGGGACAGGGGATGGATTTCTTT. It encodes CSVERGQGMDFF.

The chain carries TRBV4-3 and TRBJ2-7; 8 bases map to TRBD1. Trimming took 1 base from V and 4 from J; bases not matched to a gene: 3. The CDR3 is made up of 14 amino acids. The germline CDR1 and CDR2 sequences are LGHNA and YSLEER. CDR3 in DNA: TGCGCCAGCAGCCAAGCTAACAGGGGGTACGAGCAGTACTTC. Translated, it gives CASSQANRGYEQYF.

This clone was counted between two and nine times. The V gene is TRBV6-5, the J gene TRBJ2-7; the match to TRBD2 covers 13 bases. The V gene end was trimmed by 7 bases and the J gene end by 7 bases; junction bases not matched to a gene: 7. There are 14 residues in the CDR3. Germline V gives CDR1 MNHEY, CDR2 SVGAGI. CDR3 protein: CASTGLAGDREQYF. The CDR3 region has the DNA TGTGCCAGCACTGGACTAGCGGGAGATCGGGAGCAGTACTTC.

The CDR3 nucleotides are TGCGCCAGCAGCCAAGCAGCGGGAGCCTCCTACGAGCAGTACTTC. Its translation: CASSQAAGASYEQYF. V is TRBV4-3 and J is TRBJ2-7, with 8 bases identical to TRBD2. This CDR3 is built from 15 residues. CDR1 is LGHNA and CDR2 is YSLEER in the germline V gene. The ends lost 1 base at V and 0 bases at J; junction bases unmatched: 2.

This clone has only a few counts. The V and J genes are TRBV7-3 and TRBJ1-1; 10 bases map to TRBD1. CDR1 SGHTA and CDR2 FQGTGA come from the germline V gene. This CDR3 has 15 residues. J gave up 1 base and V 5 bases, and 4 bases lay outside the gene matches. The CDR3 DNA is TGTGCCAGCAGCAGACAGGGGGCCGCGAACACTGAAGCTTTCTTT. Protein sequence: CASSRQGAANTEAFF.

The chain links TRBV5-1 to TRBJ1-6; D is undetermined. The germline gives CDR1 SGHRS, CDR2 YFSETQ. The CDR3 is made up of 15 amino acids. Trimming removed 7 bases at V and 7 bases at J, with 18 bases between. CDR3 DNA sequence: TGCGCCAGCCGACTGGAGAGGCATCGGAATTCACCCCTCCACTTT. Translation gives CASRLERHRNSPLHF.

This clone has more than one count but fewer than ten. The chain has TRBV19 and TRBJ1-2; 7 bases fit TRBD1. The CDR3 length is 15 residues. Germline CDR1 and CDR2: LNHDA and SQIVND (reference sequence). The V segment lost 6 bases and the J segment 0 bases; nucleotides outside the gene matches: 7. The DNA of the CDR3 is TGTGCCAGTAGCGCCACTCAGGGGGCTAACTATGGCTACACCTTC. It yields the protein CASSATQGANYGYTF.

This clone was seen a few times. The chain is built from TRBV5-5 and TRBJ1-4; D might be TRBD1 (5 bases). The CDR3 runs to 15 residues. V gave up 4 bases and J gave up 8 bases, with 18 bases separating them. CDR1 SGHKS and CDR2 YYEKEE come from the germline V gene (reference sequence). CDR3 in amino acids: CASSPVGPGEEKLFF. CDR3 DNA: TGTGCCAGCAGCCCGGTGGGGCCGGGAGAGGAAAAACTGTTTTTT. Variable domain in full (rest from reference TRBV5-5 and TRBJ1-4): DAGVTQSPTHLIKTRGQQVTLRCSPISGHKSVSWYQQVLGQGPQFIFQYYEKEERGRGNFPDRFSARQFPNYSSELNVNALLLGDSALYLCASSPVGPGEEKLFFGSGTQLSVL.

The chain joins TRBV7-3 to TRBJ1-1; the D is unclear. CDR1 and CDR2 (germline): SGHTA, FQGTGA. The V end was cut by 2 bases, the J end by 0 bases, with 10 bases between. The CDR3 is 15 residues long. CDR3 amino acids: CASSLSGGMNTEAFF. DNA of the CDR3: TGTGCCAGCAGCTTATCAGGAGGGATGAACACTGAAGCTTTCTTT.

The chain couples TRBV15 to TRBJ2-2, with 7 bases matching TRBD2. This CDR3 spans 15 amino acids. Unmatched junction bases numbered 2, after V lost 3 bases and J lost 1 base. Germline loops: CDR1 LNHNV, CDR2 YYDKDF (reference sequence). The DNA of the CDR3 is TGTGCCACCAGCAGGCGCGGGGGGAACACCGGGGAGCTGTTTTTT. Translation gives CATSRRGGNTGELFF.

This sequence joins TRBV2 and TRBJ1-6; D possibly corresponds to TRBD1 (5 bases). Between the trimmed V and J ends, which lost 6 bases and 7 bases, there was a span of 10 bases. CDR1 and CDR2 (germline): SNHLY, FYNNEI. The CDR3 extends over 13 amino acids. The DNA for the CDR3 is TGTGCCAGCAGCGACAGAGAGAATTCACCCCTCCACTTT. This translates into CASSDRENSPLHF.

The chain employs TRBV7-9 and TRBJ1-2; TRBD1 is a possible D gene (5 bases). Germline V gene lookup returns CDR1 SEHNR and CDR2 FQNEAQ (reference sequence). V lost 5 bases and J lost 8, with 15 bases in between. The CDR3 covers 13 residues. Here the CDR3 reads CASSPADSTGYTF. The CDR3 nucleotides read TGTGCCAGCAGCCCCGCCGACAGTACCGGCTACACCTTC. The complete variable domain, with remaining parts taken from reference TRBV7-9 and TRBJ1-2, reads DTGVSQNPRHKITKRGQNVTFRCDPISEHNRLYWYRQTLGQGPEFLTYFQNEAQLEKSRLLSDRFSAERPKGSFSTLEIQRTEQGDSAMYLCASSPADSTGYTFGSGTRLTVV.

J is TRBJ1-1 and V is TRBV4-3; weak D call: TRBD1 (5 bases). Deletions cut 2 bases from V and 5 bases from J, with 18 bases between. The V gene's germline CDR1 is LGHNA and CDR2 YSLEER. CDR3 length: 16 residues. The CDR3 DNA is TGCGCCAGCAGCCAAACAGGTGGGGCAGGTTGGACTGAAGCTTTCTTT. Its translation: CASSQTGGAGWTEAFF.

As DNA, the CDR3 is TGTACGTGGGGACAGCCTAACACTGAAGCTTTCTTT. The encoded protein is CTWGQPNTEAFF. The chain has TRBV30 and TRBJ1-1, with TRBD1 matching over 7 bases. Germline CDR1 is GTSNPN and CDR2 is SVGIG (reference sequence). The CDR3 is made up of 12 amino acids.

V and J are TRBV7-8 and TRBJ2-2; a possible D gene is TRBD2 (6 bases). The CDR3 covers 16 residues. The V end was cut by 3 bases, the J end by 5 bases, with 16 bases between. CDR1 is SGHVS and CDR2 is FQNEAQ in the germline V gene. CDR3 DNA sequence: TGTGCCAGCAGCTTCAGGACGCCCGGGGGAACCGGGGAGCTGTTTTTT. Residues: CASSFRTPGGTGELFF.

This CDR3 is CASSLSVGDGYTF. CDR3 nucleotides: TGCGCCAGCAGCTTGAGCGTTGGAGATGGCTACACCTTC. The rearrangement links TRBV5-1 to TRBJ1-2; no reliable D call. This CDR3 is 13 amino acids long. V lost 1 base and J 6 bases, leaving 10 bases between the germline ends. Germline V gene data show CDR1 as SGHRS and CDR2 as YFSETQ.

This clone was seen only once. The CDR3 loop reads CASSQERNQPQHF. The CDR3 nucleotides read TGTGCCAGCAGCCAAGAGAGGAATCAGCCCCAGCATTTT. This rearrangement joins TRBV4-2 to TRBJ1-5; no firm D call. Germline V gene sequence: CDR1 LGHNA, CDR2 YNFKEQ. This CDR3 comprises 13 residues. V lost 0 bases to trimming and J lost 4 bases, with 4 bases between them.

DNA for the CDR3: TGTGCCAGCAGTCCGACAGGGTCTGTGAGGGGCCACACCTTC. Protein: CASSPTGSVRGHTF. The chain joins TRBV27 to TRBJ1-2; TRBD1 aligns across 7 bases. Germline values: CDR1 MNHEY, CDR2 SMNVEV (reference sequence). The CDR3 is made up of 14 amino acids. V gave up 5 bases and J gave up 12 bases; unmatched junction bases: 15.

Notes on this clone: Other DNA sequences within the sample encode an identical CDR3. The rearrangement links TRBV19 to TRBJ1-4, with D possibly TRBD1 on 6 matching bases. Germline lookup yields CDR1 LNHDA and CDR2 SQIVND (reference sequence). Trimming stripped 5 bases from V and 0 bases from J, with 10 bases between. The CDR3 has 15 amino acids. CDR3 region: CASSLRQATNEKLFF. CDR3 nucleotides: TGTGCCAGTAGTCTTCGACAGGCAACTAATGAAAAACTGTTTTTT.

The chain is built from TRBV19 and TRBJ2-1; maybe TRBD1 (6 bases). V lost 1 base and J 2 bases, leaving 9 bases between the germline ends. Germline CDR1 LNHDA, CDR2 SQIVND (reference sequence). CDR3 length: 15 residues. The CDR3 sequence is CASSIGQDTYNEQFF. In nucleotides, the CDR3 is TGTGCCAGTAGTATAGGACAGGACACCTACAATGAGCAGTTCTTC. Full variable domain (remainder filled in from reference TRBV19 and TRBJ2-1): DGGITQSPKYLFRKEGQNVTLSCEQNLNHDAMYWYRQDPGQGLRLIYYSQIVNDFQKGDIAEGYSVSREKKESFPLTVTSAQKNPTAFYLCASSIGQDTYNEQFFGPGTRLTVL.

The gene calls are TRBV9 and TRBJ2-7, with D possibly matching TRBD2 (5 bases). The CDR3 runs 14 residues. Germline V gene sequence: CDR1 SGDLS, CDR2 YYNGEE. Trimming stripped 3 bases from V and 2 bases from J, with 12 bases between. CDR3 sequence: CASSAEDVPYEQYF. The CDR3 nucleotides are TGTGCCAGCAGCGCGGAGGACGTCCCCTACGAGCAGTACTTC.

V usage is TRBV5-1 and J usage is TRBJ2-3; D is possibly TRBD2 (5 bases). CDR1 SGHRS and CDR2 YFSETQ come from the germline V gene. V lost 0 bases to trimming and J lost 3 bases, with 8 bases between them. The CDR3 has 14 amino acids. CDR3 DNA: TGCGCCAGCAGCTTGGAAGCGGCTACAGATACGCAGTATTTT. This encodes CASSLEAATDTQYF.

This rearrangement joins TRBV30 to TRBJ1-1, with 10 bases aligning to TRBD1. The CDR3 contains 13 residues. CDR1 and CDR2 (germline): GTSNPN, SVGIG (reference sequence). V lost 5 bases, J lost 1 base, and 1 base stayed unmatched. The chain's CDR3 is CAWGQGGNTEAFF. The CDR3 DNA follows: TGTGCCTGGGGACAGGGGGGGAACACTGAAGCTTTCTTT.